Listed below are T cell receptor beta chains from one sample, sequenced in a study of beta chain features in type 1 diabetes. This table comes from immunoSEQ multiplex PCR, and its TCRdb copy is limited to in-frame clones, with some not included. The table has about 360,000 clones, 10% to 15% seen once. The sample comprised naive CD4+ T cells from blood. The receptors shown here come from a man aged 18 to 30 in good health. The CDR3 runs from the conserved cysteine through the conserved F or W. The D gene is left open where the match is weak. Expanded clones are given a class, and other clones once, few, many or no size at all.

j_gene | v_gene | d_gene | abundance | CDR3aa | CDR3nt
TRBJ1-2 | TRBV6-5 | - | - | CASSLDNDYGYTF | TGTGCCAGCAGTTTAGACAACGACTATGGCTACACCTTC
TRBJ2-1 | TRBV5-1 | - | few | CASSFGRDNEQFF | TGCGCCAGCAGCTTCGGCAGGGACAATGAGCAGTTCTTC
TRBJ1-1 | TRBV18 | TRBD1 | few | CASYGQENTEAFF | TGTGCCAGCTACGGACAGGAGAACACTGAAGCTTTCTTT
TRBJ2-5 | TRBV7-3 | - | few | CASSLSGDQETQYF | TGTGCCAGCAGCTTAAGCGGGGACCAAGAGACCCAGTACTTC
TRBJ1-6 | TRBV5-4 | - | few | CASSLGTANSPLHF | TGTGCCAGCAGCTTGGGAACAGCCAATTCACCCCTCCACTTT
TRBJ1-1 | TRBV28 | - | - | CASSLQGAMNTEAFF | TGTGCCAGCAGTTTACAGGGTGCCATGAACACTGAAGCTTTCTTT
TRBJ2-3 | TRBV19 | - | - | CASSIYVTATDTQYF | TGTGCCAGTAGTATTTATGTAACTGCCACAGATACGCAGTATTTT
TRBJ2-7 | TRBV28 | - | - | CASSPGSGEQYF | TGTGCCAGCAGCCCGGGGTCGGGGGAGCAGTACTTC
TRBJ2-7 | TRBV28 | - | few | CASSPVWSSYEQYF | TGTGCCAGCAGTCCGGTTTGGTCCTCCTACGAGCAGTACTTC
TRBJ2-7 | TRBV7-2 | TRBD2 | few | CASSFGGRYEQYF | TGTGCCAGCAGCTTCGGGGGGAGGTACGAGCAGTACTTC
TRBJ2-5 | TRBV7-2 | TRBD2 | few | CASSLGLAGEGTQYF | TGTGCCAGCAGCTTAGGCCTAGCGGGAGAGGGGACCCAGTACTTC
TRBJ1-1 | TRBV7-7 | - | - | CASSSQANTEAFF | TGTGCCAGCAGCTCCCAGGCGAACACTGAAGCTTTCTTT
TRBJ2-3 | TRBV11-2 | TRBD2 | - | CASGGDRADTQYF | TGTGCCAGCGGGGGGGATCGCGCAGATACGCAGTATTTT
TRBJ1-4 | TRBV30 | - | few | CAWSALPREKLFF | TGTGCCTGGAGTGCCCTGCCACGGGAAAAACTGTTTTTT
TRBJ2-1 | TRBV7-6 | TRBD1 | - | CASSLGQGAYNEQFF | TGTGCCAGCAGCTTAGGACAGGGGGCCTACAATGAGCAGTTCTTC
TRBJ2-2 | TRBV30 | TRBD2 | - | CASARPLAANTGELFF | TGTGCCTCCGCCCGTCCTCTAGCGGCGAACACCGGGGAGCTGTTTTTT
TRBJ2-7 | TRBV30 | - | - | CAWSRRGEQYF | TGTGCCTGGAGCCGACGGGGGGAGCAGTACTTC
TRBJ1-1 | TRBV7-3 | - | - | CASSPGGSLGAFF | TGTGCCAGCAGCCCAGGAGGTTCGCTCGGCGCTTTCTTT
TRBJ1-4 | TRBV5-4 | TRBD1 | - | CASSSRQGDEKLFF | TGTGCCAGCAGCTCCAGACAGGGAGATGAAAAACTGTTTTTT
TRBJ2-3 | TRBV30 | - | - | CAWSAYAGGTDTQYF | TGTGCCTGGAGTGCTTACGCGGGCGGGACAGATACGCAGTATTTT
TRBJ1-1 | TRBV7-3 | - | - | CASSLTRDSEAFF | TGTGCCAGCAGCTTAACTCGGGATTCTGAAGCTTTCTTT
TRBJ1-5 | TRBV9 | TRBD1 | - | CASSVEGARNQPQHF | TGTGCCAGCAGCGTAGAGGGGGCGCGCAATCAGCCCCAGCATTTT
TRBJ2-5 | TRBV28 | - | few | CASSQPGETQYF | TGTGCCAGCAGCCAACCGGGGGAGACCCAGTACTTC
TRBJ2-1 | TRBV9 | TRBD1 | - | CASSVGRQGSYNEQFF | TGTGCCAGCAGCGTAGGTAGACAGGGCTCCTACAATGAGCAGTTCTTC
TRBJ2-7 | TRBV7-2 | - | few | CASSRPWGPTYEQYF | TGTGCCAGCAGCCGACCCTGGGGGCCCACCTACGAGCAGTACTTC
TRBJ2-2 | TRBV7-9 | - | few | CASSSRGGRMNTGELFF | TGTGCCAGCAGCTCCCGAGGTGGAAGGATGAACACCGGGGAGCTGTTTTTT
TRBJ1-3 | TRBV4-2 | - | once | CASSQTGGGNTIYF | TGTGCCAGCAGCCAAACCGGGGGTGGAAACACCATATATTTT
TRBJ1-2 | TRBV29-1 | - | few | CSVELGFVSGNYGYTF | TGCAGCGTTGAACTAGGGTTTGTTAGCGGAAACTATGGCTACACCTTC